Listed here are 28 T cell receptor beta chains from one sample, sequenced in a study of blood T cell repertoires in COVID-19. The assay was immunoSEQ multiplex PCR, and TCRdb's table has in-frame clones only and misses some. This sample has under 250,000 clones; nearly 90% occur once, and the top ten carry under 4%. The sequencing input was peripheral blood. Receptors were obtained from a man younger than 35 with active or convalescent COVID-19.

CDR3 loop: CASSYSALRDSNNEQFF. Here the CDR3 DNA reads TGTGCCAGCAGTTACTCAGCTCTTCGGGACTCGAACAATGAGCAGTTCTTC. The V call is TRBV6-2 or TRBV6-3, the J call TRBJ2-1; D is possibly TRBD2 (6 bases). This CDR3 region has 17 residues. The germline V and J ends were trimmed by 0 bases and 5 bases, with 17 bases remaining between them. Germline V lookup: CDR1 MNHEY, CDR2 SVGEGT.

The V gene is TRBV4-3, the J gene TRBJ2-7; TRBD2 matches 7 bases. The CDR3 runs 12 residues. Germline lookup yields CDR1 LGHNA and CDR2 YSLEER. The V gene end was trimmed by 1 base and the J gene end by 7 bases; junction bases not matched to a gene: 1. The CDR3 reads CASSQGTREQYF. CDR3 nucleotide sequence: TGCGCCAGCAGCCAAGGGACTAGGGAGCAGTACTTC.

The chain uses TRBV6-5 and TRBJ2-6; possibly TRBD1 for D (5 bases). V gave up 4 bases and J gave up 4 bases, with 11 bases separating them. Germline-derived CDR1 and CDR2 are MNHEY and SVGAGI. The CDR3 contains 15 residues. The CDR3: CASSSTEKGANVLTF. CDR3 coding DNA: TGTGCCAGCAGTTCGACAGAAAAGGGGGCCAACGTCCTGACTTTC.

The chain links TRBV19 to TRBJ1-2; D gene unclear. V shed 5 bases and J shed 4 bases, with 17 bases lying between them. The CDR3 loop spans 15 amino acids. CDR1 and CDR2 from the germline V gene are LNHDA and SQIVND (reference sequence). CDR3 residues: CASSALTSGSYGYTF. The CDR3 DNA is TGTGCCAGTAGTGCCCTAACTTCCGGGAGCTATGGCTACACCTTC.

The genes are TRBV2 and TRBJ2-7, with a tentative D call TRBD1 (7 bases). CDR1 and CDR2 (germline): SNHLY, FYNNEI. This CDR3 is built from 12 residues. V lost 8 bases and J 4 bases, leaving 12 bases between the germline ends. CDR3 sequence (DNA): TGTGCCAGCCTAGCAGGGGGGTACGAGCAGTACTTC. It yields the protein CASLAGGYEQYF.

The chain links TRBV30 to TRBJ2-1; weak D call: TRBD1 (5 bases). This CDR3 is 13 amino acids long. Per the germline V gene, CDR1 is GTSNPN and CDR2 is SVGIG (reference sequence). The ends were cut back, 0 bases at V and 9 bases at J, with 12 bases in the middle. The CDR3 region is CAWSVLGLGEQFF. CDR3 coding DNA: TGTGCCTGGAGTGTACTGGGGCTAGGTGAGCAGTTCTTC. Full variable domain (missing parts from reference TRBV30 and TRBJ2-1): SQTIHQWPATLVQPVGSPLSLECTVEGTSNPNLYWYRQAAGRGLQLLFYSVGIGQISSEVPQNLSASRPQDRQFILSSKKLLLSDSGFYLCAWSVLGLGEQFFGPGTRLTVL.

This clone was seen only once. The genes are TRBV5-4 and TRBJ2-1; TRBD2 agrees at 11 bases. Germline loops: CDR1 SGHNT, CDR2 YYREEE (reference sequence). The CDR3 consists of 14 residues. Losses at the gene ends were 4 bases for V and 5 bases for J; bases not matched to a gene: 2. CDR3: CASSQGLADNEQFF. CDR3 bases: TGTGCCAGCAGCCAGGGACTAGCGGACAATGAGCAGTTCTTC. Full variable domain (remainder filled in from reference TRBV5-4 and TRBJ2-1): ETGVTQSPTHLIKTRGQQVTLRCSSQSGHNTVSWYQQALGQGPQFIFQYYREEENGRGNFPPRFSGLQFPNYSSELNVNALELDDSALYLCASSQGLADNEQFFGPGTRLTVL.

The chain joins TRBV4-3 to TRBJ1-1; D unresolved. The CDR3 extends over 15 amino acids. Trimming pared 3 bases from V and 1 base from J, leaving 12 bases between. CDR1 is LGHNA and CDR2 is YSLEER in the germline V gene. For the CDR3, the DNA is TGCGCCAGCAGCCACACTGCCAGGAAGAACACTGAAGCTTTCTTT. Protein: CASSHTARKNTEAFF.

This sequence joins TRBV20-1 and TRBJ1-1; 10 bases are shared with TRBD1. CDR3 length: 17 amino acids. Trimming cost V 3 bases and J 6 bases; bases outside gene matches: 16. Germline CDR1 reads DFQATT; CDR2 reads SNEGSKA (reference sequence). The CDR3 region has the DNA TGCAGTGCTAGTCGGCCTCAGGGACAGGGGAAAGGGGCTGAAGCTTTCTTT. Its translation: CSASRPQGQGKGAEAFF.

The chain uses TRBV28 and TRBJ2-3; the D gene is possibly TRBD1 (5 bases). V lost 7 bases to trimming and J lost 8 bases, with 13 bases between them. Germline V gives CDR1 MDHEN, CDR2 SYDVKM. This CDR3 has 12 amino acids. The CDR3 spells CASTSAGSTQYF. In nucleotides, the CDR3 is TGTGCCAGCACCTCCGCAGGGTCTACGCAGTATTTT.

This rearrangement joins TRBV9 to TRBJ1-5; a possible D gene is TRBD1 (5 bases). The CDR3 covers 15 residues. V was cut by 0 bases and J by 4 bases, with 11 bases left in between. Germline V gives CDR1 SGDLS, CDR2 YYNGEE. CDR3: CASSVGGVRNQPQHF. CDR3 DNA sequence: TGTGCCAGCAGCGTAGGGGGGGTAAGGAATCAGCCCCAGCATTTT.

V gene TRBV6-5 combines with J gene TRBJ1-6, with 7 bases aligning to TRBD1. J gave up 13 bases and V 0 bases, and 9 bases lay outside the gene matches. The germline gives CDR1 MNHEY, CDR2 SVGAGI. CDR3 length equals 15 residues. The CDR3 sequence is CASSYSYRGELPLHF. Written as DNA, the CDR3 is TGTGCCAGCAGTTACTCGTACAGGGGAGAGCTCCCCCTCCACTTT.

This clone was counted between two and nine times. The V and J genes are TRBV6-2 or TRBV6-3 and TRBJ2-1, with a tentative D call TRBD1 (5 bases). The CDR3 is 13 amino acids. V lost 5 bases and J 12 bases, leaving 17 bases between the germline ends. CDR1 is MNHEY, CDR2 SVGEGT, per germline. In DNA, the CDR3 is TGTGCCAGCAGTCCCCGGACCACTGACAGGCAGTTCTTC. Protein: CASSPRTTDRQFF.

The rearrangement joins TRBV12-5 to TRBJ2-7; TRBD1 agrees at 7 bases. CDR1 LGHNT and CDR2 FRNRAP come from the germline V gene. V shed 6 bases, J shed 2 bases, and the junction held 4 bases outside the gene matches. CDR3 length: 13 amino acids. As DNA, the CDR3 is TGTGCTAGTGGAGTGGGACAGCCCTACGAGCAGTACTTC. Protein: CASGVGQPYEQYF.

A single count supports this clone. This chain links TRBV6-4 with TRBJ2-7; TRBD1 is a possible D gene (6 bases). The CDR3 runs to 14 residues. Germline CDR1 MRHNA, CDR2 SNTAGT. V gave up 4 bases and J gave up 2 bases, with 12 bases separating them. CDR3 sequence reads: CASSGRTEAYEQYF. The CDR3 region has the DNA TGTGCCAGCAGTGGGAGGACAGAGGCCTACGAGCAGTACTTC.

V and J are TRBV7-3 and TRBJ2-7; 7 bases match TRBD2. Germline trimming cut 8 bases from V and 6 bases from J; bases unmatched to any gene: 10. The CDR3 runs to 13 residues. The germline V gene has CDR1 SGHTA and CDR2 FQGTGA. The DNA for the CDR3 is TGTGCCAGCCAGCCGGCGGGAGTGGGCGAGCAGTACTTC. It specifies CASQPAGVGEQYF. Filled out from reference TRBV7-3 and TRBJ2-7, the complete variable domain reads GAGVSQTPSNKVTEKGKYVELRCDPISGHTALYWYRQSLGQGPEFLIYFQGTGAADDSGLPNDRFFAVRPEGSVSTLKIQRTERGDSAVYLCASQPAGVGEQYFGPGTRLTVT.

J is TRBJ2-3 and V is TRBV7-8; TRBD1 aligns across 7 bases. The V gene's germline CDR1 is SGHVS and CDR2 FQNEAQ. The CDR3 length is 16 residues. J was trimmed by 2 bases and V by 3 bases; bases with no gene match: 8. The CDR3 region is CASSFQRGQLTDTQYF. For the CDR3, the DNA is TGTGCCAGCAGCTTCCAAAGGGGGCAACTCACAGATACGCAGTATTTT. Supplemented by reference TRBV7-8 and TRBJ2-3, the full variable domain reads GAGVSQSPRYKVAKRGQDVALRCDPISGHVSLFWYQQALGQGPEFLTYFQNEAQLDKSGLPSDRFFAERPEGSVSTLKIQRTQQEDSAVYLCASSFQRGQLTDTQYFGPGTRLTVL.

The chain carries TRBV7-3 and TRBJ2-2; maybe TRBD2 (6 bases). CDR3 length equals 14 residues. Deletions cut 3 bases from V and 3 bases from J, with 8 bases between. The germline V gene has CDR1 SGHTA and CDR2 FQGTGA. CDR3: CASSFGGDTGELFF. Written as DNA, the CDR3 is TGTGCCAGCAGCTTCGGGGGAGACACCGGGGAGCTGTTTTTT.

This rearrangement joins TRBV20-1 to TRBJ1-1; possible D gene TRBD1, 6 bases. The V and J ends lost 3 bases and 5 bases respectively, with 10 bases between them. The CDR3 spans 12 residues. In germline, CDR1 is DFQATT, CDR2 SNEGSKA (reference sequence). DNA of the CDR3: TGCAGTGCTAGTAGGGGGTTTACTGAAGCTTTCTTT. This encodes CSASRGFTEAFF.

A note on this clone: The same CDR3 is also encoded by other DNA sequences in this sample. The chain joins TRBV13 to TRBJ2-1, with D unresolved. Trimming took 3 bases from V and 7 from J, leaving 4 bases between them. Germline V gene sequence: CDR1 PRHDT, CDR2 FYEKMQ (reference sequence). CDR3 size: 11 residues. CDR3 region: CASSFLNEQFF. The CDR3 DNA reads as TGTGCCAGCAGCTTCCTTAATGAGCAGTTCTTC. Full variable domain (outside the CDR3, taken from reference TRBV13 and TRBJ2-1): AAGVIQSPRHLIKEKRETATLKCYPIPRHDTVYWYQQGPGQDPQFLISFYEKMQSDKGSIPDRFSAQQFSDYHSELNMSSLELGDSALYFCASSFLNEQFFGPGTRLTVL.

J is TRBJ1-1 and V is TRBV6-1, with D maybe TRBD1 (6 bases). Between the trimmed V and J ends, which lost 0 bases and 14 bases, there was a span of 16 bases. The germline gives CDR1 MNHNS, CDR2 SASEGT. This CDR3 has 13 residues. The CDR3 sequence is CASSEAQRGGKFF. CDR3 sequence (DNA): TGTGCCAGCAGTGAAGCGCAAAGAGGGGGAAAGTTCTTT.

V gene TRBV30 combines with J gene TRBJ1-2; tentative D call: TRBD1 (5 bases). Germline V gene sequence: CDR1 GTSNPN, CDR2 SVGIG (reference sequence). The CDR3 loop spans 16 amino acids. With 0 bases removed from V and 2 bases from J, the gap between germline ends came to 16 bases. CDR3 region: CAWSVPGIGVNYGYTF. In DNA form, the CDR3 reads TGTGCCTGGAGTGTGCCAGGGATAGGAGTGAACTATGGCTACACCTTC.

The chain joins TRBV11-1 to TRBJ2-7; 10 nucleotides match TRBD1. The CDR3 consists of 15 residues. The trim removed 5 bases at V and 4 bases at J, leaving 8 bases unmatched. Germline lookup yields CDR1 SGHAT and CDR2 FQDESV (reference sequence). The chain's CDR3 is CASSLTGQGSYEQYF. The CDR3 DNA reads TGTGCCAGCAGCCTAACGGGACAGGGGTCGTACGAGCAGTACTTC. The full variable domain, with the rest looked up from reference TRBV11-1 and TRBJ2-7, is EAEVAQSPRYKITEKSQAVAFWCDPISGHATLYWYRQILGQGPELLVQFQDESVVDDSQLPKDRFSAERLKGVDSTLKIQPAELGDSAMYLCASSLTGQGSYEQYFGPGTRLTVT.

V and J are TRBV27 and TRBJ2-2; D ambiguous. The germline V and J ends were trimmed by 10 bases and 4 bases, with 13 bases remaining between them. This CDR3 is 13 amino acids long. Looked up from germline, CDR1 is MNHEY and CDR2 is SMNVEV (reference sequence). The CDR3 is CATSGDGTGELFF. For the CDR3, the DNA is TGTGCCACCTCAGGTGATGGCACCGGGGAGCTGTTTTTT.

This chain joins TRBV10-1 and TRBJ2-7; possible D gene TRBD2, 5 bases. The length of the CDR3 is 13 residues. Trimming pared 8 bases from V and 3 bases from J, leaving 14 bases between. The germline CDR1 and CDR2 sequences are WNHNN and SYGVQD (reference sequence). CDR3 sequence reads: CASGGPTVYEQYF. For the CDR3, the DNA is TGCGCCAGCGGAGGCCCGACGGTCTACGAGCAGTACTTC.

The J gene is TRBJ2-3, the V gene TRBV3-1 (or the pseudogene TRBV3-2), with 14 bases fitting TRBD2. The CDR3 has 17 amino acids. V dropped 5 bases and J dropped 4; count of bases not matched to a gene: 8. Germline V gene lookup returns CDR1 LGHDT and CDR2 YNNKEL (reference sequence). DNA for the CDR3: TGTGCCAGCAGCTCCCCGGGACTAGCGGGAGAGTCAGATACGCAGTATTTT. Translating gives CASSSPGLAGESDTQYF.

V is TRBV27 and J is TRBJ2-2; 10 bases map to TRBD1. The V gene end was trimmed by 6 bases and the J gene end by 7 bases; junction bases not matched to a gene: 5. The CDR3 length is 14 residues. Germline V gene data show CDR1 as MNHEY and CDR2 as SMNVEV (reference sequence). CDR3 nucleotide sequence: TGTGCCAGCAGCAAGGGACAGGGGCACGGGGAGCTGTTTTTT. It is translated as CASSKGQGHGELFF.

This rearrangement joins TRBV5-1 to TRBJ2-1, with D possibly TRBD2 on 6 matching bases. V was clipped by 4 bases and J by 2 bases, with 13 bases between them. The CDR3 contains 15 residues. CDR1 and CDR2 from the germline V gene are SGHRS and YFSETQ. Here the CDR3 reads CASSPTTGAYNEQFF. The CDR3 DNA sequence: TGCGCCAGCAGCCCAACGACGGGAGCCTACAATGAGCAGTTCTTC.